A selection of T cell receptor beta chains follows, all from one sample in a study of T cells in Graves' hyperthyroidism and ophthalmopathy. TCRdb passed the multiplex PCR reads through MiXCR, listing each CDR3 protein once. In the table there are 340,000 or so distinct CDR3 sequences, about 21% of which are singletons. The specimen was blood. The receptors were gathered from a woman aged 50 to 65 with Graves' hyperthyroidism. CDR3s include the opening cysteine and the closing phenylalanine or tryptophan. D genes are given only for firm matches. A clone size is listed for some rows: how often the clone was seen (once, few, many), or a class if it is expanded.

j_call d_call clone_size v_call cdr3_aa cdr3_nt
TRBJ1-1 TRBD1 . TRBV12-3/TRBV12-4 CASSYRDRDTEAFF TGTGCCAGCAGCTATCGTGACAGGGACACTGAAGCTTTCTTT
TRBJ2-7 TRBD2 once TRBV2 CASSDVTSGDYEQYF TGTGCCAGCAGTGACGTGACTAGCGGGGATTACGAGCAGTACTTC
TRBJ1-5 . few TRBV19 CASSIRGAGSNQPQHF TGTGCCAGTAGTATTCGGGGCGCCGGTAGCAATCAGCCCCAGCATTTT
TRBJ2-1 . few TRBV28 CASNDVTYNEQFF TGTGCCAGCAACGACGTAACCTACAATGAGCAGTTCTTC
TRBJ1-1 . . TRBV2 CASRGDRTGRSNTEAFF TGTGCCAGCAGGGGAGACAGGACCGGACGTTCGAACACTGAAGCTTTCTTT
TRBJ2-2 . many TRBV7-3 CASSFRGPGELFF TGTGCCAGCAGCTTCCGGGGGCCCGGGGAGCTGTTTTTT
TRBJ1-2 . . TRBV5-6 CASSLTGKHGYTF TGTGCCAGCAGCTTGACAGGGAAACATGGCTACACCTTC
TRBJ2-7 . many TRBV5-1 CASSLEGTGYEQYF TGCGCCAGCAGCTTGGAAGGGACGGGCTACGAGCAGTACTTC
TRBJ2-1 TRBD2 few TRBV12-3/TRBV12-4 CASTWGLAGPSEQFF TGTGCCAGCACCTGGGGACTAGCGGGTCCCTCTGAGCAGTTCTTC
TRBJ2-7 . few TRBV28 CASSVGQSPYEQYF TGTGCCAGCAGTGTTGGACAGTCGCCCTACGAGCAGTACTTC
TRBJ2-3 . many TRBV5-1 CASSRGPVSTDTQYF TGCGCCAGCAGCCGAGGTCCGGTTAGCACAGATACGCAGTATTTT
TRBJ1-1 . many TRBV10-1 CASSELNYTEAFF TGCGCCAGCAGTGAGTTAAATTACACTGAAGCTTTCTTT
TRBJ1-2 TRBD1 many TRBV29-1 CSVEVKGTGITNYGYTF TGCAGCGTTGAAGTCAAAGGGACAGGCATTACTAACTATGGCTACACCTTC
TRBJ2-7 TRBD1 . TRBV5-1 CASTPGTGDDEQYF TGTGCCAGCACCCCGGGGACAGGAGATGACGAGCAGTACTTC
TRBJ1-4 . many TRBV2 CASSDAGFNEKLFF TGTGCCAGCAGTGACGCGGGGTTTAATGAAAAACTGTTTTTT
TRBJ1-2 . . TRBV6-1 CASSKTGYYGYTF TGTGCCAGCAGTAAAACAGGTTACTATGGCTACACCTTC
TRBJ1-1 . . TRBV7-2 CASSFVRTEAFF TGTGCCAGCAGCTTTGTACGGACTGAAGCTTTCTTT
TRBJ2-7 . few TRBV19 CASRLDFSSYEQYF TGTGCCTCTAGATTGGATTTCAGCTCCTACGAGCAGTACTTC
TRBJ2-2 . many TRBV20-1 CSARDSRGTNTGELFF TGCAGTGCTAGAGATTCCCGTGGCACGAACACCGGGGAGCTGTTTTTT
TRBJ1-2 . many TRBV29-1 CSVDDPYGYTF TGCAGCGTTGATGACCCGTATGGCTACACCTTC
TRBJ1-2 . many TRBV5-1 CASSLAAQPNYGYTF TGCGCCAGCAGCTTGGCGGCACAGCCCAACTATGGCTACACCTTC
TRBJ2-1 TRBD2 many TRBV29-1 CSVDSSGGQFF TGCAGCGTTGATAGCAGCGGGGGGCAGTTCTTC
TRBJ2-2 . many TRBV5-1 CATSGQNTGELFF TGCGCCACCTCGGGACAGAACACCGGGGAGCTGTTTTTT
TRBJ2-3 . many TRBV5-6 CASSLTVDTQYF TGTGCCAGCAGCTTGACCGTGGATACGCAGTATTTT
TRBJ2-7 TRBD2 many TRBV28 CASSPGGGAGGREQYF TGTGCCAGCAGTCCGGGGGGGGGAGCGGGAGGCCGGGAGCAGTACTTC
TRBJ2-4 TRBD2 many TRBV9 CASSVGLAGGRAKNIQYF TGTGCCAGCAGCGTAGGACTAGCGGGGGGCCGAGCCAAAAACATTCAGTACTTC
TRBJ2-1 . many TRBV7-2 CASSLPGTSDNEQFF TGTGCCAGCAGCTTACCCGGGACATCCGACAATGAGCAGTTCTTC
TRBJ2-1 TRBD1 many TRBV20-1 CSAREQGSSYNEQFF TGCAGTGCTAGAGAACAGGGGAGCTCCTACAATGAGCAGTTCTTC
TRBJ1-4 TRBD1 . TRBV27 CASSFGQGREKLFF TGTGCCAGCAGTTTCGGACAGGGGAGAGAAAAACTGTTTTTT
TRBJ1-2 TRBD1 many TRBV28 CASSWTGKYGYTF TGTGCCAGCAGTTGGACAGGGAAATATGGCTACACCTTC
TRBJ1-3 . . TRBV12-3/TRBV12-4 CASSFEASGNTIYF TGTGCCAGCAGTTTTGAGGCCTCTGGAAACACCATATATTTT
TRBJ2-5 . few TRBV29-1 CSVDEVVGETQYF TGCAGCGTTGATGAGGTCGTCGGCGAGACCCAGTACTTC
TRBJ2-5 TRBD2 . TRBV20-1 CSVQSQAGGQETQYF TGCAGTGTCCAAAGCCAGGCGGGGGGACAAGAGACCCAGTACTTC